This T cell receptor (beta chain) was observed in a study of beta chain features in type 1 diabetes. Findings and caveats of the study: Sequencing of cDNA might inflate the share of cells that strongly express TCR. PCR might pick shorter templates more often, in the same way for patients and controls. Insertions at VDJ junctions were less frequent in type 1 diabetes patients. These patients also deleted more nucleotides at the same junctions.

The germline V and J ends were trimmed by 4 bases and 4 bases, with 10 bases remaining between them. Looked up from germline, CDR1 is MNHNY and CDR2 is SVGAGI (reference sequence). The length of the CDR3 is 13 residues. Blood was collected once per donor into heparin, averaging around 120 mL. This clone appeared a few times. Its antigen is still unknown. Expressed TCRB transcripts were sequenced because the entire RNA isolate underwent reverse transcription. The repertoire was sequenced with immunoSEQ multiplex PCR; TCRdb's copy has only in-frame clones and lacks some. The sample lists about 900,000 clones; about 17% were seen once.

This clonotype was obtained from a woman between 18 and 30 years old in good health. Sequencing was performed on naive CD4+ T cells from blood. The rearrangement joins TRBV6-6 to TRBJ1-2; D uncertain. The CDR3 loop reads CASSSVSPYGYTF. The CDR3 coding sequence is TGTGCCAGCAGTTCCGTCAGCCCCTATGGCTACACCTTC.